The 12 T cell receptor beta chains below come from one sample, sequenced in a study of beta chain features in type 1 diabetes. Points from the study as a whole: Moderately but significantly shorter TCRB CDR3s were found in Type 1 diabetes patients in all four CD4+ subsets.

TCRB transcripts that were expressed got sequenced, as all of the isolated RNA had been reverse transcribed. Clones were sequenced by immunoSEQ multiplex PCR, and TCRdb holds only the in-frame ones, with some missing. This sample has more than 300,000 clones, with about a tenth found just once. These receptors' antigens are unknown. What was sequenced was central memory CD4+ T cells from blood. The receptors come from a man younger than 45 with type 1 diabetes.

The chain links TRBV27 to TRBJ2-5; D may be TRBD2 (5 bases). Germline V gives CDR1 MNHEY, CDR2 SMNVEV (reference sequence). The CDR3 runs 14 residues. The V end lost 5 bases, the J end lost 7 bases, and 17 bases lay between the germline ends. This CDR3 reads CASSEVTSSGTQYF. The DNA for the CDR3 is TGTGCCAGCAGTGAAGTCACTTCGAGCGGGACCCAGTACTTC.

This clone came up many times. The chain joins TRBV29-1 to TRBJ2-3; perhaps TRBD1 as D (6 bases). In germline, CDR1 is SQVTM, CDR2 ANQGSEA. Trimming took off 8 bases at V and 2 bases at J, with 14 bases between the two ends. This CDR3 contains 13 residues. The CDR3 nucleotides are TGCAGCCTAGGGGGAGCCGACACAGATACGCAGTATTTT. Encoded protein: CSLGGADTDTQYF.

This clone was detected a few times. V usage is TRBV19 and J usage is TRBJ2-3, with TRBD2 matching over 7 bases. J lost 5 bases, V lost 5 bases, and 10 bases had no gene match. CDR3 size: 15 residues. CDR1 and CDR2 from the germline V gene are LNHDA and SQIVND (reference sequence). Here the CDR3 reads CASSLRLSSGDTQYF. The CDR3 DNA sequence: TGTGCCAGTAGTCTTCGACTGTCTAGCGGAGATACGCAGTATTTT.

The chain is built from TRBV9 and TRBJ1-5, with 10 bases that match TRBD1. The CDR3 consists of 13 residues. Germline trimming cut 0 bases from V and 11 bases from J; bases unmatched to any gene: 2. Germline values: CDR1 SGDLS, CDR2 YYNGEE. CDR3 amino acids: CASSVEGQGTQHF. Written as DNA, the CDR3 is TGTGCCAGCAGCGTAGAGGGACAGGGGACCCAGCATTTT.

This clone was observed a few times. The rearrangement uses TRBV21-1 and TRBJ2-7; the listed D gene, TRBD1, was not tested against the DNA. TRBV21-1 is a listed pseudogene. The CDR3 is 12 residues long. The CDR3 here is CASRDRAYEQYF. The CDR3, as DNA: TGTGCCAGCAGGGACAGGGCCTACGAGCAGTACTTC.

The chain carries TRBV11-2 and TRBJ1-2; a possible D gene is TRBD1 (6 bases). The CDR3 is 12 residues long. Trimming took off 4 bases at V and 5 bases at J, with 8 bases between the two ends. Germline loops: CDR1 SGHAT, CDR2 FQNNGV. The CDR3 DNA reads as TGTGCCAGCAGCTCCACAGGGTATGGCTACACCTTC. This encodes CASSSTGYGYTF. The full variable domain, rest sourced from reference TRBV11-2 and TRBJ1-2, is EAGVAQSPRYKIIEKRQSVAFWCNPISGHATLYWYQQILGQGPKLLIQFQNNGVVDDSQLPKDRFSAERLKGVDSTLKIQPAKLEDSAVYLCASSSTGYGYTFGSGTRLTVV.

This clone was picked up many times. V is TRBV25-1 and J is TRBJ2-7, with D perhaps matching TRBD1 (5 bases). The CDR3 contains 14 residues. The V gene's germline CDR1 is MGHDK and CDR2 SYGVNS. V lost 4 bases and J lost 1, with 11 bases in between. CDR3 residues: CASSGGQGSYEQYF. CDR3 DNA sequence: TGTGCCAGCAGTGGGGGCCAGGGTTCCTACGAGCAGTACTTC.

This clone has just a few counts. The rearrangement links TRBV7-2 to TRBJ2-7; 9 bases are a match to TRBD2. With 5 bases clipped from V and 7 bases from J, the junction kept 12 bases outside the gene matches. From germline, CDR1 is SGHTA and CDR2 FQGNSA. CDR3 length: 15 amino acids. The CDR3 spells CASSRERGATNEQYF. CDR3 DNA: TGTGCCAGCAGCCGAGAGCGGGGGGCAACGAATGAGCAGTACTTC.

The chain has TRBV29-1 and TRBJ2-5; D may be TRBD1 or TRBD2 (7 bases each). Germline V lookup: CDR1 SQVTM, CDR2 ANQGSEA. V was shortened by 6 bases and J by 2 bases, with 19 bases between the two germline ends. CDR3 size: 15 residues. DNA for the CDR3: TGCAGCGTCACCCTGACTCAGGGGGGGCAAGAGACCCAGTACTTC. This translates into CSVTLTQGGQETQYF.

This clone was seen more than once but under ten times. The chain joins TRBV29-1 to TRBJ1-2; the match to TRBD1 covers 10 bases. The CDR3 loop spans 13 amino acids. Germline V gene sequence: CDR1 SQVTM, CDR2 ANQGSEA. The ends lost 4 bases at V and 6 bases at J; junction bases unmatched: 5. CDR3 sequence (DNA): TGCAGCGTTGGGTTTGGACAGGGGGATGGCTACACCTTC. Translation: CSVGFGQGDGYTF.

In this sample, this clone turned up many times. The chain is built from TRBV28 and TRBJ2-7; TRBD1 might be the D (6 bases). The CDR3 has 18 amino acids. Trimming removed 3 bases from V and 0 bases from J, with 21 bases in between. CDR1 is MDHEN, CDR2 SYDVKM, per germline. The CDR3 DNA is TGTGCCAGCAGTTTTGGCAGGTTAAGACAGGATAGCTCCTACGAGCAGTACTTC. This sequence encodes CASSFGRLRQDSSYEQYF.

This clone was seen a few times. J is TRBJ2-7 and V is TRBV7-2; 8 positions match TRBD1. CDR3 length equals 14 residues. Germline V gene lookup returns CDR1 SGHTA and CDR2 FQGNSA. After removal of 5 bases from V and 5 bases from J, the junction contained 8 bases not matched to a gene. The CDR3 loop is CASSPPGQGHEQYF. DNA for the CDR3: TGTGCCAGCAGCCCCCCAGGACAGGGCCACGAGCAGTACTTC.